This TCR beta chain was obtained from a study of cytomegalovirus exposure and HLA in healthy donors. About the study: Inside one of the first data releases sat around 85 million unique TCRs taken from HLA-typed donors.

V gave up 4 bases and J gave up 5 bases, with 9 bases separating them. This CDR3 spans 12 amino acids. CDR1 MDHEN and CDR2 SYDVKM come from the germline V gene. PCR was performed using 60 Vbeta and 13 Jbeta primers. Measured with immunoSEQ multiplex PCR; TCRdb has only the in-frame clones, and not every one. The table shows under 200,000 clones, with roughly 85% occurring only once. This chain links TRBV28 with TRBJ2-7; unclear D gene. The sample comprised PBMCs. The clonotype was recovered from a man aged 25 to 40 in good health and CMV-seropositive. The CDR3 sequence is CASSWQEDEQYF. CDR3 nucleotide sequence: TGTGCCAGCAGTTGGCAAGAAGACGAGCAGTACTTC.